The rows below give T cell receptor beta chains drawn from one sample of a study of cytomegalovirus exposure and HLA in healthy donors. Using immunoSEQ multiplex PCR, the repertoire was profiled, and TCRdb retains in-frame clones only, with some absent. The data contain some 120,000 clones, 75% of them singletons. The sequenced material came from PBMCs. The receptors here all came from a middle-aged woman in good health and CMV-seropositive. CDR3s include the opening cysteine and the closing phenylalanine or tryptophan. Each record gives: CDR3 DNA, CDR3 protein, clone size, V gene, D gene, J gene. A D gene is named only where the DNA matches it firmly. Clone sizes are given selectively: once, few, many, or a class where the clone is expanded.

CDR3 DNA: TGTGCCAGCAGTGCGGGGACAGGGACCAGGTCACCCCTCCACTTT; CDR3 protein: CASSAGTGTRSPLHF; clone size: .; V gene: TRBV6-4; D gene: TRBD1; J gene: TRBJ1-6
CDR3 DNA: TGTGCCAGCGGTTACCCGGACATCTACTCTGGAAACACCATATATTTT; CDR3 protein: CASGYPDIYSGNTIYF; clone size: .; V gene: TRBV6-6; D gene: .; J gene: TRBJ1-3
CDR3 DNA: TGTGCCTGGAGTGGACAGGCGAGTGAAGCTTTCTTT; CDR3 protein: CAWSGQASEAFF; clone size: .; V gene: TRBV30; D gene: .; J gene: TRBJ1-1
CDR3 DNA: TGTGCCAGCAGCTTAGACTATCACAATGAGCAGTTCTTC; CDR3 protein: CASSLDYHNEQFF; clone size: .; V gene: TRBV11-3; D gene: .; J gene: TRBJ2-1
CDR3 DNA: TGTGCCAGCAGTTTGACAGGGAGAAATGGCTACACCTTC; CDR3 protein: CASSLTGRNGYTF; clone size: once; V gene: TRBV2; D gene: TRBD1; J gene: TRBJ1-2
CDR3 DNA: TGTGCCAGCAGTTCTGAGAGTGTTGGCAATCAGCCCCAGCATTTT; CDR3 protein: CASSSESVGNQPQHF; clone size: .; V gene: TRBV27; D gene: .; J gene: TRBJ1-5
CDR3 DNA: TGTGCCAGCAGTGCGCTAGGGACAGGGGGCTACGAGCAGTACTTC; CDR3 protein: CASSALGTGGYEQYF; clone size: .; V gene: TRBV2; D gene: TRBD1; J gene: TRBJ2-7
CDR3 DNA: TGTGCCAGCAGTCCCGGGACTAGCACAGATACGCAGTATTTT; CDR3 protein: CASSPGTSTDTQYF; clone size: .; V gene: TRBV7-9; D gene: .; J gene: TRBJ2-3
CDR3 DNA: TGTGCCAGCCGGGACGGCGGGATTTACGAGCAGTACTTC; CDR3 protein: CASRDGGIYEQYF; clone size: once; V gene: TRBV7-8; D gene: .; J gene: TRBJ2-7
CDR3 DNA: TGTGCCAGCAGCTTAGCGGGAGTCCACGAGCAGTACTTC; CDR3 protein: CASSLAGVHEQYF; clone size: few; V gene: TRBV7-2; D gene: .; J gene: TRBJ2-7
CDR3 DNA: TGCAGCGTTGAGTTTAGCGCCGACAATGAGCAGTTCTTC; CDR3 protein: CSVEFSADNEQFF; clone size: few; V gene: TRBV29-1; D gene: .; J gene: TRBJ2-1
CDR3 DNA: TGTGCCAGCAGTTACAGGGAGGGGAGCGATGGCTACACCTTC; CDR3 protein: CASSYREGSDGYTF; clone size: .; V gene: TRBV6-6; D gene: .; J gene: TRBJ1-2
CDR3 DNA: TGCGCCAGCAGCCTTGTACCTAGCGGGAGCAACGAGCAGTACTTC; CDR3 protein: CASSLVPSGSNEQYF; clone size: .; V gene: TRBV5-1; D gene: TRBD2; J gene: TRBJ2-7
CDR3 DNA: TGTGCCTGCGGGAGGGAGCGGAAAGATACGCAGTATTTT; CDR3 protein: CACGRERKDTQYF; clone size: few; V gene: TRBV30; D gene: TRBD2; J gene: TRBJ2-3
CDR3 DNA: TGTGCCAGCAGTTCGAGACTAGCGGAAGGACCCCACGAGCAGTACTTC; CDR3 protein: CASSSRLAEGPHEQYF; clone size: .; V gene: TRBV6-5; D gene: TRBD2; J gene: TRBJ2-7
CDR3 DNA: TGTGCCAGCACCCGTAACACCGGGGAGCTGTTTTTT; CDR3 protein: CASTRNTGELFF; clone size: .; V gene: TRBV7-9; D gene: .; J gene: TRBJ2-2
CDR3 DNA: TGTGCCATCAGTGAGGCTAGCGGGAGGGAGGAGACCCAGTACTTC; CDR3 protein: CAISEASGREETQYF; clone size: few; V gene: TRBV10-3; D gene: TRBD2; J gene: TRBJ2-5
CDR3 DNA: TGTGCCAGCAAAATAAAGGGGGCGGGCGAGCAGTACTTC; CDR3 protein: CASKIKGAGEQYF; clone size: .; V gene: TRBV6-5; D gene: TRBD1; J gene: TRBJ2-7
CDR3 DNA: TGTGCCAGTAGTCCCTGGCGGACTAGCGGCTACGAGCAGTACTTC; CDR3 protein: CASSPWRTSGYEQYF; clone size: once; V gene: TRBV19; D gene: TRBD2; J gene: TRBJ2-7
CDR3 DNA: TGCGCCAGCAGCGACGGGACAACTCTAGGTGAAAAACTGTTTTTT; CDR3 protein: CASSDGTTLGEKLFF; clone size: .; V gene: TRBV5-1; D gene: .; J gene: TRBJ1-4
CDR3 DNA: TGCGCCAGCAGCAAGGGAGGGCGAGCGGGGGGGCGTGAGACCCAGTACTTC; CDR3 protein: CASSKGGRAGGRETQYF; clone size: .; V gene: TRBV5-1; D gene: TRBD2; J gene: TRBJ2-5
CDR3 DNA: TGTGCCAGTAGGGGGGAGGGGGAAGCCGGGGAGCTGTTTTTT; CDR3 protein: CASRGEGEAGELFF; clone size: .; V gene: TRBV19; D gene: .; J gene: TRBJ2-2
CDR3 DNA: TGTGCCAGCAGGGAATTACAGGGTTACGAAAAACTGTTTTTT; CDR3 protein: CASRELQGYEKLFF; clone size: .; V gene: TRBV2; D gene: .; J gene: TRBJ1-4
CDR3 DNA: TGTGCCAGCAGCTTAATTCCGGGAGCAGCAGATACGCAGTATTTT; CDR3 protein: CASSLIPGAADTQYF; clone size: .; V gene: TRBV7-3; D gene: .; J gene: TRBJ2-3
CDR3 DNA: TGTGCCAGCAGTTTGACCGGGACAGGGGGCAATCAGCCCCAGCATTTT; CDR3 protein: CASSLTGTGGNQPQHF; clone size: once; V gene: TRBV6-5; D gene: TRBD1; J gene: TRBJ1-5
CDR3 DNA: TGTGCCGGAGGGGGCAGGGGGCGAGGCTACGAGCAGTACTTC; CDR3 protein: CAGGGRGRGYEQYF; clone size: .; V gene: TRBV6-1; D gene: TRBD1; J gene: TRBJ2-7
CDR3 DNA: TGTGCCAGCAGCTTAGGTCTGGTTAGCGGGGGGGCCGAGACCCAGTACTTC; CDR3 protein: CASSLGLVSGGAETQYF; clone size: few; V gene: TRBV11-2; D gene: TRBD2; J gene: TRBJ2-5
CDR3 DNA: TGTGCCAGCAGTTTATGGGGAGGGGTTGGGGGAGAGACCCAGTACTTC; CDR3 protein: CASSLWGGVGGETQYF; clone size: .; V gene: TRBV28; D gene: TRBD2; J gene: TRBJ2-5
CDR3 DNA: TGCGCCAGCAGCGGCAGGACAGGGTGGGGACTGGACACTGAAGCTTTCTTT; CDR3 protein: CASSGRTGWGLDTEAFF; clone size: .; V gene: TRBV5-1; D gene: TRBD1; J gene: TRBJ1-1
CDR3 DNA: TGTGCCAGCAGTTCGGCGGTGAACACTGAAGCTTTCTTT; CDR3 protein: CASSSAVNTEAFF; clone size: once; V gene: TRBV27; D gene: .; J gene: TRBJ1-1
CDR3 DNA: TGTGCCAGCAGCCAACCCCTGCTGGTGGGACAGGGGGGTAATGAGCAGTTCTTC; CDR3 protein: CASSQPLLVGQGGNEQFF; clone size: .; V gene: TRBV7-9; D gene: TRBD1; J gene: TRBJ2-1
CDR3 DNA: TGTGCCAGCAGCTTGCAAAGGGGGCAATACAATGAGCAGTTCTTC; CDR3 protein: CASSLQRGQYNEQFF; clone size: .; V gene: TRBV11-2; D gene: TRBD1; J gene: TRBJ2-1
CDR3 DNA: TGTGCCAGCAGCGTAGGGACTAGCGCTGGGAATGAGCAGTTCTTC; CDR3 protein: CASSVGTSAGNEQFF; clone size: .; V gene: TRBV9; D gene: TRBD2; J gene: TRBJ2-1
CDR3 DNA: TGTGCCAGCAGTCCCAGGGGGGTCAACACTGAAGCTTTCTTT; CDR3 protein: CASSPRGVNTEAFF; clone size: .; V gene: TRBV27; D gene: TRBD1; J gene: TRBJ1-1
CDR3 DNA: TGTGCCAGCAGCCATAAAACATTGACCTACGAGCAGTACTTC; CDR3 protein: CASSHKTLTYEQYF; clone size: few; V gene: TRBV7-2; D gene: .; J gene: TRBJ2-7
CDR3 DNA: TGTGCCAGCAGCCCCGGGGAAGGGGGCACCGGGGAGCTGTTTTTT; CDR3 protein: CASSPGEGGTGELFF; clone size: once; V gene: TRBV5-4; D gene: .; J gene: TRBJ2-2
CDR3 DNA: TGTGCCAGCAGTGAAACAGATACCTCTGGAAACACCATATATTTT; CDR3 protein: CASSETDTSGNTIYF; clone size: few; V gene: TRBV25-1; D gene: .; J gene: TRBJ1-3
CDR3 DNA: TGCAGCGTGGAAAGGACAGGCTTAGGCTACGAGCAGTACTTC; CDR3 protein: CSVERTGLGYEQYF; clone size: .; V gene: TRBV29-1; D gene: TRBD1; J gene: TRBJ2-7
CDR3 DNA: TGTGCCAGCAGCTCGACTAGCGGGGCATCCTACAATGAGCAGTTCTTC; CDR3 protein: CASSSTSGASYNEQFF; clone size: .; V gene: TRBV7-9; D gene: TRBD2; J gene: TRBJ2-1
CDR3 DNA: TGTGCCAGCAGCTCTAGCGGGAGCAACACCGGGGAGCTGTTTTTT; CDR3 protein: CASSSSGSNTGELFF; clone size: .; V gene: TRBV7-3; D gene: TRBD2; J gene: TRBJ2-2
CDR3 DNA: TGTGCCAGCAGCCTACGGACAGGGGGCATGAGCTCCTATAATTCACCCCTCCACTTT; CDR3 protein: CASSLRTGGMSSYNSPLHF; clone size: .; V gene: TRBV7-8; D gene: TRBD1; J gene: TRBJ1-6
CDR3 DNA: TGTGCCATCAGTGAGTGGGTACAGGGTCCCTACAATGAGCAGTTCTTC; CDR3 protein: CAISEWVQGPYNEQFF; clone size: .; V gene: TRBV10-3; D gene: .; J gene: TRBJ2-1
CDR3 DNA: TGTGCCAGCTCTGGGGCAGATGGCGAGCAGTACTTC; CDR3 protein: CASSGADGEQYF; clone size: .; V gene: TRBV9; D gene: .; J gene: TRBJ2-7
CDR3 DNA: TGTGCCAGCAGCGTTAGACCGGGGGATACGCAGTATTTT; CDR3 protein: CASSVRPGDTQYF; clone size: .; V gene: TRBV7-3; D gene: .; J gene: TRBJ2-3
CDR3 DNA: TGTGCCAGCAGCCAGGGAACTCAGCCCCAGCATTTT; CDR3 protein: CASSQGTQPQHF; clone size: few; V gene: TRBV27; D gene: .; J gene: TRBJ1-5
CDR3 DNA: TGTGCCATCAGTGAGTCGACGTCTAGCGGGAGGTATGAGCAGTACTTC; CDR3 protein: CAISESTSSGRYEQYF; clone size: .; V gene: TRBV10-3; D gene: TRBD2; J gene: TRBJ2-7
CDR3 DNA: TGTGCCATCAGTGAGTCGACAGGGAAAGGCTCCTACGAGCAGTACTTC; CDR3 protein: CAISESTGKGSYEQYF; clone size: once; V gene: TRBV10-3; D gene: TRBD1; J gene: TRBJ2-7
CDR3 DNA: TGTGCCAGCACCTGGACAGGGGTCTACGAGCAGTACTTC; CDR3 protein: CASTWTGVYEQYF; clone size: .; V gene: TRBV6-1; D gene: TRBD1; J gene: TRBJ2-7
CDR3 DNA: TGTGCCAGCAGTCTTAGTCTAGCGAGGATATACAATGAGCAGTTCTTC; CDR3 protein: CASSLSLARIYNEQFF; clone size: .; V gene: TRBV28; D gene: .; J gene: TRBJ2-1
CDR3 DNA: TGCAGCGGGGGCCGCCGATATAATTCACCCCTCCACTTT; CDR3 protein: CSGGRRYNSPLHF; clone size: .; V gene: TRBV29-1; D gene: .; J gene: TRBJ1-6
CDR3 DNA: TGTGCCAGCAGTTACGGACAGCCCTCGGAGCAGTTCTTC; CDR3 protein: CASSYGQPSEQFF; clone size: .; V gene: TRBV6-6; D gene: .; J gene: TRBJ2-1
CDR3 DNA: TGTGCCAGCAGCGAGGGATATGAGCAGTTCTTC; CDR3 protein: CASSEGYEQFF; clone size: .; V gene: TRBV6-5; D gene: .; J gene: TRBJ2-1
CDR3 DNA: TGTGCCAGCAGTCCTCCGGGACAGGGTGGGGAGACCCAGTACTTC; CDR3 protein: CASSPPGQGGETQYF; clone size: .; V gene: TRBV6-6; D gene: TRBD1; J gene: TRBJ2-5
CDR3 DNA: TGCGCCAGCAGCCATTACAGGGGATACGAGCAGTTCTTC; CDR3 protein: CASSHYRGYEQFF; clone size: once; V gene: TRBV4-1; D gene: TRBD1; J gene: TRBJ2-1